This T cell receptor (beta chain) was retrieved from a study of blood T cell repertoires in COVID-19. Germline-derived CDR1 and CDR2 are SGDLS and YYNGEE. This CDR3 region has 14 residues. Trimming took off 3 bases at V and 5 bases at J, with 14 bases between the two ends. Assay: immunoSEQ multiplex PCR; the TCRdb copy retains only in-frame clones and omits some. Altogether roughly 700,000 clones are present, about 90% being singletons, with the ten largest covering more than 0.25%. This receptor was obtained from a woman aged 18-29 years with acute or convalescent COVID-19. Sequencing was done on a sample of peripheral blood. This rearrangement joins TRBV9 to TRBJ1-1; D is ambiguous. For the CDR3, the DNA is TGTGCCAGCAGCGCCGAGGGATTGGGTACTGAAGCTTTCTTT. Amino acids: CASSAEGLGTEAFF.